These 26 T cell receptor beta chains were sequenced from one sample in a study of blood T cell repertoires in COVID-19. The assay was immunoSEQ multiplex PCR, and TCRdb's table has in-frame clones only and misses some. The sample includes roughly 130,000 clones, 60% to 85% of them seen just once. The sequencing sample was made of peripheral blood. These receptors originate from a man between 50 and 59 years old with acute or convalescent COVID-19.

The rearrangement links TRBV19 to TRBJ2-1, with a tentative D call TRBD1 (6 bases). The CDR3 consists of 15 residues. Per the germline V gene, CDR1 is LNHDA and CDR2 is SQIVND (reference sequence). Trimming pared 1 base from V and 6 bases from J, leaving 13 bases between. The CDR3 loop is CASSIVWGPGNEQFF. The CDR3 DNA sequence: TGTGCCAGTAGTATAGTTTGGGGGCCAGGCAATGAGCAGTTCTTC. Using reference TRBV19 and TRBJ2-1 for the parts outside the CDR3, the full variable domain is DGGITQSPKYLFRKEGQNVTLSCEQNLNHDAMYWYRQDPGQGLRLIYYSQIVNDFQKGDIAEGYSVSREKKESFPLTVTSAQKNPTAFYLCASSIVWGPGNEQFFGPGTRLTVL.

This clone has just a few counts. V is TRBV29-1 and J is TRBJ2-2; no clear D. CDR3 size: 11 residues. Trimming took 6 bases from V and 7 from J, leaving 9 bases between them. Germline CDR1 and CDR2: SQVTM and ANQGSEA. DNA of the CDR3: TGCAGCGTAGTCTCCGGCGGGGAGCTGTTTTTT. This gives the protein CSVVSGGELFF.

The V and J genes are TRBV10-3 and TRBJ2-5; the match to TRBD1 covers 8 bases. Trimming removed 2 bases from V and 3 bases from J; junction bases left unmatched: 5. The length of the CDR3 is 15 residues. Germline V CDR1 and CDR2: ENHRY, SYGVKD. This chain's CDR3 is CAISEGDRGEETQYF. The CDR3 DNA follows: TGTGCCATCAGTGAGGGAGACAGGGGTGAAGAGACCCAGTACTTC.

The V and J genes are TRBV30 and TRBJ1-2, with 9 positions matching TRBD1. V shed 0 bases, J shed 2 bases, and the junction held 1 base outside the gene matches. The CDR3 runs to 14 residues. CDR1 and CDR2 (germline): GTSNPN, SVGIG (reference sequence). CDR3 in amino acids: CAWSVDRGNYGYTF. The CDR3 DNA reads as TGTGCCTGGAGTGTTGACAGGGGGAACTATGGCTACACCTTC.

V usage is TRBV7-3 and J usage is TRBJ1-1; 8 bases match TRBD1. The CDR3 contains 13 residues. V trimming: 2 bases; J trimming: 12 bases; junction bases outside the gene matches: 8. The germline V gene has CDR1 SGHTA and CDR2 FQGTGA. CDR3 loop: CASSLSWTGRPFF. CDR3 in DNA: TGTGCCAGCAGCTTATCCTGGACAGGGCGGCCTTTCTTT.

The CDR3 DNA reads TGTGCCAGCAGTTCGGACACCTATGGCTACACCTTC. It translates to CASSSDTYGYTF. The chain carries TRBV2 and TRBJ1-2; possible D gene TRBD1, 5 bases. Between the trimmed V and J ends, which lost 5 bases and 4 bases, there was a span of 8 bases. This CDR3 is built from 12 residues. CDR1 and CDR2 from the germline V gene are SNHLY and FYNNEI.

The CDR3 sequence: CASSVTSGAPGANVLTF. CDR3 nucleotides: TGTGCCAGCAGCGTGACTAGCGGGGCTCCTGGGGCCAACGTCCTGACTTTC. The V call is TRBV13, the J call TRBJ2-6; TRBD2 agrees at 11 bases. Losses at the gene ends were 5 bases for V and 2 bases for J; bases not matched to a gene: 5. CDR3 length: 17 amino acids. CDR1 and CDR2 from the germline V gene are PRHDT and FYEKMQ (reference sequence).

The CDR3 region is CSAGASGGANEKLFF. The CDR3 DNA sequence: TGCAGCGCCGGGGCCTCAGGGGGCGCGAATGAAAAACTGTTTTTT. This chain links TRBV29-1 with TRBJ1-4, with 8 bases fitting TRBD1. V gave up 7 bases and J gave up 5 bases; unmatched junction bases: 12. This CDR3 contains 15 residues. CDR1 and CDR2 from the germline V gene are SQVTM and ANQGSEA.

The V call is TRBV7-9, the J call TRBJ2-1, with TRBD2 matching over 10 bases. Germline lookup yields CDR1 SEHNR and CDR2 FQNEAQ (reference sequence). This CDR3 contains 15 residues. Trimming at V came to 5 bases and at J to 4 bases, leaving 5 bases not matched to a gene. The CDR3 loop is CASSTLAGEYNEQFF. Written as DNA, the CDR3 is TGTGCCAGCAGCACCCTAGCGGGGGAGTACAATGAGCAGTTCTTC.

CDR3 residues: CASSISGLAGGPGTDTQYF. In DNA form, the CDR3 reads TGTGCCAGTAGTATATCGGGACTAGCGGGGGGGCCAGGCACAGATACGCAGTATTTT. The genes are TRBV19 and TRBJ2-3; TRBD2 matches 16 bases. Germline V gives CDR1 LNHDA, CDR2 SQIVND (reference sequence). This CDR3 has 19 amino acids. V shed 2 bases, J shed 1 base, and the junction held 6 bases outside the gene matches.

V gene TRBV4-1 combines with J gene TRBJ2-7; 12 bases line up with TRBD2. CDR1 MGHRA and CDR2 YSYEKL come from the germline V gene. The CDR3 is 17 residues long. The V and J ends lost 0 bases and 2 bases, in that order; junction bases with no gene match: 5. The CDR3 DNA reads as TGCGCCAGCAGCCAAGAGACGCTAGCGGGGGGGCCCTACGAGCAGTACTTC. Its translation: CASSQETLAGGPYEQYF.

The chain recombines TRBV5-4 with TRBJ2-3; 10 nucleotides align to TRBD2. V shed 4 bases, J shed 9 bases, and the junction held 17 bases outside the gene matches. The CDR3 consists of 17 residues. Germline CDR1 reads SGHNT; CDR2 reads YYREEE (reference sequence). CDR3 in DNA: TGTGCCAGCAGCCCCCAGCAAGTAGCGGGGGGAGAAGGGACGCAGTATTTT. Translated, it gives CASSPQQVAGGEGTQYF.

This chain joins TRBV28 and TRBJ1-1, with 7 bases aligning to TRBD1. After removal of 5 bases from V and 5 bases from J, the junction contained 17 bases not matched to a gene. The CDR3 sequence is 17 residues long. Germline assignment: CDR1 MDHEN and CDR2 SYDVKM. The CDR3 here is CASSLLGGGGLRTEAFF. The CDR3 DNA sequence: TGTGCCAGCAGTCTTCTCGGTGGAGGGGGCTTGAGGACTGAAGCTTTCTTT.

The chain uses TRBV28 and TRBJ1-2; no firm D call. V was pared by 5 bases and J by 4 bases, with 14 bases between. The CDR3 has 14 amino acids. Germline V gives CDR1 MDHEN, CDR2 SYDVKM. CDR3 coding DNA: TGTGCCAGCAGTATACCCCGGGAGGGCTATGGCTACACCTTC. Its translation is CASSIPREGYGYTF.

The chain carries TRBV6-2 or TRBV6-3 and TRBJ2-7; D is undetermined. CDR3 length: 15 amino acids. The germline gives CDR1 MNHEY, CDR2 SVGEGT. The V end lost 2 bases, the J end lost 3 bases, and 14 bases lay between the germline ends. The CDR3 coding sequence is TGTGCCAGCAGTTACCCAAGATCGGGTAACTACGAGCAGTACGTC. Translating it yields CASSYPRSGNYEQYV.

With regard to this clone: Other DNA variants within this sample encode the same CDR3. V usage is TRBV3-1 (or the pseudogene TRBV3-2) and J usage is TRBJ1-5; D gene uncertain. This CDR3 is 12 amino acids long. Trimming pared 4 bases from V and 6 bases from J, leaving 7 bases between. Germline V gene data show CDR1 as LGHDT and CDR2 as YNNKEL (reference sequence). In DNA, the CDR3 is TGTGCCAGCAGCCCGGGTGGTCAGCCCCAGCATTTT. This sequence encodes CASSPGGQPQHF.

CDR3: CASSIHRENIQYF. The DNA of the CDR3 is TGTGCCAGTAGTATCCACAGGGAAAACATTCAGTACTTC. The chain is built from TRBV19 and TRBJ2-4, with D tentatively TRBD1 (6 bases). The length of the CDR3 is 13 residues. Trimming took 3 bases from V and 5 from J, leaving 8 bases between them. Germline CDR1 is LNHDA and CDR2 is SQIVND (reference sequence).

The rearrangement links TRBV30 to TRBJ2-5, with 7 bases lining up with TRBD2. After removal of 1 base from V and 1 base from J, the junction contained 0 bases not matched to a gene. The CDR3 is 13 amino acids. The V gene's germline CDR1 is GTSNPN and CDR2 SVGIG (reference sequence). The CDR3 here is CAWSGTSQETQYF. For the CDR3, the DNA is TGTGCCTGGAGTGGGACTAGCCAAGAGACCCAGTACTTC. The full variable domain, rest sourced from reference TRBV30 and TRBJ2-5, is SQTIHQWPATLVQPVGSPLSLECTVEGTSNPNLYWYRQAAGRGLQLLFYSVGIGQISSEVPQNLSASRPQDRQFILSSKKLLLSDSGFYLCAWSGTSQETQYFGPGTRLLVL.

This chain links TRBV7-3 with TRBJ2-1; D ambiguous. CDR1 is SGHTA, CDR2 FQGTGA, per germline. CDR3 size: 16 residues. V gave up 0 bases and J gave up 0 bases, with 9 bases separating them. The CDR3: CASSLTAESSYNEQFF. The CDR3 DNA reads TGTGCCAGCAGCTTAACGGCCGAAAGCTCCTACAATGAGCAGTTCTTC. Variable domain in full (rest from reference TRBV7-3 and TRBJ2-1): GAGVSQTPSNKVTEKGKYVELRCDPISGHTALYWYRQSLGQGPEFLIYFQGTGAADDSGLPNDRFFAVRPEGSVSTLKIQRTERGDSAVYLCASSLTAESSYNEQFFGPGTRLTVL.

This chain uses TRBV5-1 with TRBJ2-4; 7 nucleotides align to TRBD1. Trimming took 0 bases from V and 7 from J; bases not matched to a gene: 10. The CDR3 contains 16 residues. Germline values: CDR1 SGHRS, CDR2 YFSETQ. This CDR3 reads CASSLAIGQGDNIQYF. As DNA, the CDR3 is TGCGCCAGCAGCTTGGCCATCGGGCAGGGGGATAACATTCAGTACTTC. The full variable domain, completed using reference TRBV5-1 and TRBJ2-4, is KAGVTQTPRYLIKTRGQQVTLSCSPISGHRSVSWYQQTPGQGLQFLFEYFSETQRNKGNFPGRFSGRQFSNSRSEMNVSTLELGDSALYLCASSLAIGQGDNIQYFGAGTRLSVL.

J is TRBJ1-3 and V is TRBV5-5, with 9 bases lining up with TRBD1. From germline, CDR1 is SGHKS and CDR2 YYEKEE (reference sequence). The trim removed 4 bases at V and 1 base at J, leaving 3 bases unmatched. This CDR3 is built from 15 residues. In nucleotides, the CDR3 is TGTGCCAGCAGCAGTGGGACAGGGTCTGGAAACACCATATATTTT. It yields the protein CASSSGTGSGNTIYF. The variable domain in full, with the rest retrieved from reference TRBV5-5 and TRBJ1-3, is DAGVTQSPTHLIKTRGQQVTLRCSPISGHKSVSWYQQVLGQGPQFIFQYYEKEERGRGNFPDRFSARQFPNYSSELNVNALLLGDSALYLCASSSGTGSGNTIYFGEGSWLTVV.

V is TRBV3-1 (or the pseudogene TRBV3-2) and J is TRBJ2-7; TRBD2 agrees at 14 bases. CDR3 length equals 17 residues. The V segment lost 5 bases and the J segment 4 bases; nucleotides outside the gene matches: 10. Germline V gene sequence: CDR1 LGHDT, CDR2 YNNKEL (reference sequence). Written as DNA, the CDR3 is TGTGCCAGCAGCGAAAGGGGACTAGCGGGGGCATCTTACGAGCAGTACTTC. This gives the protein CASSERGLAGASYEQYF.

This chain links TRBV5-1 with TRBJ1-2; 10 bases agree with TRBD1. With V trimmed by 4 bases and J by 6 bases, 3 bases remained unmatched. The CDR3 is 13 amino acids. Germline CDR1 reads SGHRS; CDR2 reads YFSETQ. In DNA form, the CDR3 reads TGCGCCAGCAGCGAAGGGACAGGGGATGGCTACACCTTC. Its protein product is CASSEGTGDGYTF.

This clone has only a few counts. The chain combines TRBV15 with TRBJ1-2; 7 bases are a match to TRBD1. Germline V lookup: CDR1 LNHNV, CDR2 YYDKDF (reference sequence). V dropped 5 bases and J dropped 2; count of bases not matched to a gene: 8. This CDR3 is 15 amino acids long. CDR3 loop: CATSLRGGANYGYTF. CDR3 DNA: TGTGCCACCAGCCTCAGAGGGGGCGCAAACTATGGCTACACCTTC.

The J gene is TRBJ2-1, the V gene TRBV10-1; D not certain. The CDR3 is 14 amino acids. V gave up 0 bases and J gave up 6 bases, with 9 bases separating them. Germline lookup yields CDR1 WNHNN and CDR2 SYGVQD (reference sequence). CDR3 sequence: CASSESLARNEQFF. The CDR3 DNA sequence: TGCGCCAGCAGTGAGTCGTTAGCCCGCAATGAGCAGTTCTTC.

The rearrangement uses TRBV6-1 and TRBJ1-1; D may be TRBD1 (5 bases). Trimming took off 1 base at V and 4 bases at J, with 10 bases between the two ends. The CDR3 is made up of 14 amino acids. Germline V gene sequence: CDR1 MNHNS, CDR2 SASEGT. CDR3 in DNA: TGTGCCAGCAGTGAAGGGCAGGGCAGCACTGAAGCTTTCTTT. Amino acids: CASSEGQGSTEAFF.